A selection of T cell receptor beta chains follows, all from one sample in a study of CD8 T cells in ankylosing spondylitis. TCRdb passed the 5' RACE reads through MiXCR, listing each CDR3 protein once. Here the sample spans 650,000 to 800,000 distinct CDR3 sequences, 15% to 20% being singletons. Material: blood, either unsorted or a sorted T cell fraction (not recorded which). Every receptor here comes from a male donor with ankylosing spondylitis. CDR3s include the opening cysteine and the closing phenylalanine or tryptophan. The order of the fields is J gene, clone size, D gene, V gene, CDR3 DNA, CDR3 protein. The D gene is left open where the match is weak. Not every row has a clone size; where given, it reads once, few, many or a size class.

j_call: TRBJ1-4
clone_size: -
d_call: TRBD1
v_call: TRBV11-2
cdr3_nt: TGTGCCAGCAGCGGGACAGGTCGTGGTGAAAAACTGTTTTTT
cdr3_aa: CASSGTGRGEKLFF

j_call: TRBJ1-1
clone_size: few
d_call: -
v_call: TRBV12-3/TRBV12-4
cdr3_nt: TGTGCCAGCAGTCCAGCGACAGGACCGAACACTGAAGCTTTCTTT
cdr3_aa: CASSPATGPNTEAFF

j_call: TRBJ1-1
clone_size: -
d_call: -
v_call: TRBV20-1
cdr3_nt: TGCAGTGCTAGACAGGGCCGGGGAGTTGAAGCTTTCTTT
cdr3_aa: CSARQGRGVEAFF

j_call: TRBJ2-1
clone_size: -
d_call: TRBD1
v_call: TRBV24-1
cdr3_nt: TGTGCCACCAGTGACCCGGGACAGGGGCCTTGGGATGAGCAGTTCTTC
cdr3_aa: CATSDPGQGPWDEQFF

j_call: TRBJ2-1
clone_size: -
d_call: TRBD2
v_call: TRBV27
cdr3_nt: TGTGCCAGCAGTTCTATTATTAGCGGGAGAGGCTACAATGAGCAGTTCTTC
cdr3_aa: CASSSIISGRGYNEQFF

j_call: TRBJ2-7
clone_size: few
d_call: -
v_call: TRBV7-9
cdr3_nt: TGTGCCAGCAGCTTAGGGCAAGCCGAGCAGTACTTC
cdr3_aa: CASSLGQAEQYF

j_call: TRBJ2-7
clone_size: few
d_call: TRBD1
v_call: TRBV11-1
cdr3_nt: TGTGCCAGCAGCGTATACGGGACAGTCCCCTCCTACGAGCAGTACTTC
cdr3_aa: CASSVYGTVPSYEQYF

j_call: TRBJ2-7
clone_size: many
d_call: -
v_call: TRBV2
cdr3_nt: TGTGCCAGCAGTTCAAGTCTCGGGACAAAAGCCTACGAGCAGTACTTC
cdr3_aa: CASSSSLGTKAYEQYF

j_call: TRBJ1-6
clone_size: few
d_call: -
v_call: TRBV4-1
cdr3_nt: TGCGCCAGCAGTAATATCGGCGCGATATTAAATTCACCCCTCCACTTT
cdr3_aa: CASSNIGAILNSPLHF

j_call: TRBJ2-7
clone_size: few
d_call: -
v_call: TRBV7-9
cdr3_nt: TGTGCCAGCAGCCGGTCTTCGGGGCCGGGTAACGAGCAGTACTTC
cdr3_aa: CASSRSSGPGNEQYF

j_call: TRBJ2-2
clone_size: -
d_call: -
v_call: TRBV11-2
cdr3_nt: TGTGCCAGCAGCTTATGGGCAGTAAACACCGGGGAGCTGTTTTTT
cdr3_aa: CASSLWAVNTGELFF

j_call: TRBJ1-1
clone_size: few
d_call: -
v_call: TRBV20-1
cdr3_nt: TGCAGTGCCCTGGACAGGAACACTGAAGCTTTCTTT
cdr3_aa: CSALDRNTEAFF

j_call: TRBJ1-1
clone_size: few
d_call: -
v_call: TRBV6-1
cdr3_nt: TGTGCCAGCAGTGGGGTCGGCGGGATTTCATACACTGAAGCTTTCTTT
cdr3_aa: CASSGVGGISYTEAFF

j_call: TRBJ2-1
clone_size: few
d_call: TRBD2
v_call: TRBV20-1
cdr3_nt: TGCAGTGCCTCTCTAGCGGGAGGGAACAATGAGCAGTTCTTC
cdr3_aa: CSASLAGGNNEQFF

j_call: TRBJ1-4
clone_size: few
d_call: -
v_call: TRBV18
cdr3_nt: TGTGCCAGCTCACCCCGGACAGAATATAATGAAAAACTGTTTTTT
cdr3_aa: CASSPRTEYNEKLFF

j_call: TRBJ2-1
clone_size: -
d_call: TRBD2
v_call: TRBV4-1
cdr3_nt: TGCGCCAGCAGCATCACTAGCGCGTACAATGAGCAGTTCTTC
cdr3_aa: CASSITSAYNEQFF

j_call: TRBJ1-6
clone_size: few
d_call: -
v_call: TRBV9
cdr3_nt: TGTGCCAGCAGCGCTTCAGGTGGTGGGCATAATTCACCCCTCCACTTT
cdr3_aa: CASSASGGGHNSPLHF

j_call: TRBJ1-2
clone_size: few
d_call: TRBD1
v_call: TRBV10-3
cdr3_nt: TGTGCCATCGGGACAGGGACTAACTATGGCTACACCTTC
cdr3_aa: CAIGTGTNYGYTF

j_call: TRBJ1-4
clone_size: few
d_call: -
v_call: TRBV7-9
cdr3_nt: TGTGCCAGCCGGACGGCTACTAATGAAAAACTGTTTTTT
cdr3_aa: CASRTATNEKLFF

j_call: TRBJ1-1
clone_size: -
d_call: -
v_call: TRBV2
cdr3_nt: TGTGCCAGCAGTGAAGCCCCGGACATCGGGGCTTTCTTT
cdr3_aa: CASSEAPDIGAFF

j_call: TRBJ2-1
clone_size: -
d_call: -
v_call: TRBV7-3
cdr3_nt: TGTGCCAGCAGCTTTAGCGCGACCTCCTACAATGAGCAGTTCTTC
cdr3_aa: CASSFSATSYNEQFF

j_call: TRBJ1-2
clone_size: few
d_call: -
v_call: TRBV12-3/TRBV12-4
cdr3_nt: TGTGCCAGCAGTTTCGCGTTCGTCAGCGCCTATGGCTACACCTTC
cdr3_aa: CASSFAFVSAYGYTF

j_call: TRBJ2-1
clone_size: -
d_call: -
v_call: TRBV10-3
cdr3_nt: TGTGCCATCAGTGGGGAAGGTCTTGATGAGCAGTTCTTC
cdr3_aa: CAISGEGLDEQFF

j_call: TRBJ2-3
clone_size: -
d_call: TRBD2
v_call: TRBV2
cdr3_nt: TGTGCCAGCAGTTGGCTAGCGGACACAGATACGCAGTATTTT
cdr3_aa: CASSWLADTDTQYF

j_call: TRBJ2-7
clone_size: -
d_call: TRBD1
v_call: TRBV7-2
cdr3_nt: TGTGCCAGCAGCCATGGACAGGGAGTGTATTACGAGCAGTACTTC
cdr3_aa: CASSHGQGVYYEQYF

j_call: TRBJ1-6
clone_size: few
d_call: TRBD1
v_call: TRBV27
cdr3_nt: TGTGCCAGCAGTAACCGGGACAGCTATAATTCACCCCTCCACTTT
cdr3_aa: CASSNRDSYNSPLHF

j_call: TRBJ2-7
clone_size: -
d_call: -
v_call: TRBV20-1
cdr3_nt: TGCAGTGCTGGATCCCCGGTCGGCTACGAGCAGTACTTC
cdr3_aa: CSAGSPVGYEQYF

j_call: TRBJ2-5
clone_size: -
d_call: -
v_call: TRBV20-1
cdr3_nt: TGCAGTGCTAAGAGATCAAAAGAGACCCAGTACTTC
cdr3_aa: CSAKRSKETQYF

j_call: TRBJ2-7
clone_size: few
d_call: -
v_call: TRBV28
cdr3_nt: TGTGCCAGCAGCTCCCCACCGGCCACCTACGAGCAGTACTTC
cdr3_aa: CASSSPPATYEQYF

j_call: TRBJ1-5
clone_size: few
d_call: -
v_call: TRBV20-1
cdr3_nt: TGCAGTGCTAGGTTTGGGAGTTACAATCAGCCCCAGCATTTT
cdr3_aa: CSARFGSYNQPQHF

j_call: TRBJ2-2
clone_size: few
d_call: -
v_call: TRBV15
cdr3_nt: TGTGCCACCAGCAGAGATAGAAACAGAAACACCGGGGAGCTGTTTTTT
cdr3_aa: CATSRDRNRNTGELFF

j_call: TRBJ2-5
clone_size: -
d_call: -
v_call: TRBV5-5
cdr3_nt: TGTGCCAGCAGCTTCTGGCAGGCGACCCAAGAGACCCAGTACTTC
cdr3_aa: CASSFWQATQETQYF

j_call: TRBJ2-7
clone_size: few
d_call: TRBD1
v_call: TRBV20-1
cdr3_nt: TGCAGTGCTAGGGGGGACAGCTACGAGCAGTACTTC
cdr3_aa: CSARGDSYEQYF

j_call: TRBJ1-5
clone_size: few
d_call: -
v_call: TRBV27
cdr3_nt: TGTGCCAGCAGTTTGCTGGGGAAAAATCAGCCCCAGCATTTT
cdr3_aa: CASSLLGKNQPQHF

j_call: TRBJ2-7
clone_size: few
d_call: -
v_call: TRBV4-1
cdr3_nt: TGCGCCAGCAGCCAAGATCCCGGGGCCTACGAGCAGTACTTC
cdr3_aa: CASSQDPGAYEQYF

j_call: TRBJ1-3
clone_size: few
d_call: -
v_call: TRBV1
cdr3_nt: TGCACCAGCAGCCACCAACAGGGCGTACCTACTTGCTCTGGAAACACCATATATTTT
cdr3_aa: CTSSHQQGVPTCSGNTIYF

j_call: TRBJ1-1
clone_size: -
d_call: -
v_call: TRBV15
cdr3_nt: TGTGCCACCAGCGGCGGGAGCGGGGGGCGTACTGAAGCTTTCTTT
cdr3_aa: CATSGGSGGRTEAFF

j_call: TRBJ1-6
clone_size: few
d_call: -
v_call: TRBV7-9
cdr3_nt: TGTGCCAGCAGCTTAGGCAGCCCAGGGAGGGGAGGCTCACCCCTCCACTTT
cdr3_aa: CASSLGSPGRGGSPLHF